This T cell receptor beta chain appears in the sequencing data of a study of early T cells in non-severe SARS-CoV-2 infection. Losses at the gene ends were 5 bases for V and 5 bases for J; bases not matched to a gene: 5. The germline CDR1 and CDR2 sequences are LNHDA and SQIVND (reference sequence). The CDR3 is 14 residues long. Researchers attached unique molecular identifiers to individual cDNA molecules. TCRdb independently ran MiXCR on the 5' RACE reads; one entry per CDR3 protein. The repertoire holds 35,000 to 45,000 distinct CDR3 sequences, roughly 6.2% seen once, with around an eighth in the top ten.

The TCR sequence derives from an adult who was a healthcare worker with PCR-confirmed SARS-CoV-2 infection or an uninfected control (not recorded which). The sample was whole blood. This chain joins TRBV19 and TRBJ1-5; 8 bases fit TRBD1. Here the CDR3 reads CASSAQGGHQPQHF. CDR3 DNA: TGTGCCAGTAGTGCACAGGGGGGGCATCAGCCCCAGCATTTT.